These T cell receptor beta chains were read from a single sample in a study of cytomegalovirus exposure and HLA in healthy donors. Only in-frame clones appear in the TCRdb table, and some are missing; sequencing was by immunoSEQ multiplex PCR. The sample includes just over 200,000 clones. The sequencing sample was made of PBMCs. The receptor set was obtained from a girl aged 2-10 years in good health and CMV-seropositive. CDR3s include the opening cysteine and the closing phenylalanine or tryptophan. A D gene is named only where the DNA matches it firmly.

v_gene	d_gene	j_gene	CDR3nt	CDR3aa
TRBV30	TRBD2	TRBJ2-3	TGTGCCTGGAGTCCCACTAGCGGGAGGGCAGATACGCAGTATTTT	CAWSPTSGRADTQYF
TRBV5-1	-	TRBJ1-3	TGCGCCAGCAGCCCCACAGAGCCTGGAAACACCATATATTTT	CASSPTEPGNTIYF
TRBV5-1	-	TRBJ1-1	TGCGCCAGCAGCTTGGACGCGGACGGGGGTGAAGCTTTCTTT	CASSLDADGGEAFF
TRBV7-2	TRBD2	TRBJ2-7	TGTGCCAGCAGCTTAGCGGGAATGGGACTAGCGTCCGAGCAGTACTTC	CASSLAGMGLASEQYF
TRBV25-1	TRBD2	TRBJ2-1	TGTGCCAGCAGTGAATCGAGGAGCGGGAGGGCCCGGAATGAGCAGTTCTTC	CASSESRSGRARNEQFF
TRBV28	TRBD1	TRBJ2-7	TGTGCCAGCAGTTTTAGTCCAGGGGGCTCCTACGAGCAGTACTTC	CASSFSPGGSYEQYF
TRBV25-1	-	TRBJ2-1	TGTGCCAGCAGTGAGGTGACGGGAGTCGGCAATGAGCAGTTCTTC	CASSEVTGVGNEQFF
TRBV4-2	-	TRBJ1-2	TGTGCCAGCAGCGTACAGGGTTGGGATGGCTACACCTTC	CASSVQGWDGYTF
TRBV7-3	-	TRBJ1-2	TGTGCCAGCAGCTTATATCAAGGGGATGGCTACACCTTC	CASSLYQGDGYTF
TRBV5-4	-	TRBJ2-5	TGTGCCAGCAGCCCCCCAGGAGGACGGGAGTGGGAGACCCAGTACTTC	CASSPPGGREWETQYF
TRBV5-8	TRBD1	TRBJ1-6	TGTGCCAGCAGCGCATCGACAGGGGGGTATAATTCACCCCTCCACTTT	CASSASTGGYNSPLHF
TRBV10-3	TRBD2	TRBJ2-1	TGTGCCATCAGTTTACTAGCGGGAGGGAACAATGAGCAGTTCTTC	CAISLLAGGNNEQFF
TRBV6-5	TRBD1	TRBJ1-1	TGTGCCAGCAGTTACGCCGCTTTGGGACAGTACACTGAAGCTTTCTTT	CASSYAALGQYTEAFF
TRBV19	TRBD2	TRBJ2-7	TGTGCCAGTAGTATAGGCGGGAGGGGCCTATACGAGCAGTACTTC	CASSIGGRGLYEQYF
TRBV7-8	-	TRBJ1-2	TGTGCCAGCAGCCCTTACGCTTCGGACACTAATACCTATGGCTACACCTTC	CASSPYASDTNTYGYTF
TRBV29-1	-	TRBJ2-7	TGCAGCGTTGAAGGCGGGCCCGCCTACGAGCAGTACTTC	CSVEGGPAYEQYF
TRBV2	TRBD1	TRBJ1-4	TGTGCCAGCACCCCTAAGGACAGGGGGCATGAAAAACTGTTTTTT	CASTPKDRGHEKLFF
TRBV25-1	-	TRBJ1-3	TGTGCCAGCAGTGAACATAACGGTAACACCATATATTTT	CASSEHNGNTIYF
TRBV18	-	TRBJ1-1	TGTGCCAGCTCACTGGAGACAGGTGGACCTCAAGCTTTCTTT	CASSLETGGPQAFF
TRBV29-1	-	TRBJ2-1	TGCAGCGTCCGAGCGGGCCCCAACAATGAGCAGTTCTTC	CSVRAGPNNEQFF
TRBV14	-	TRBJ2-1	TGTGCCAGCAGCCAGGTATGGGCGAATGAGCAGTTCTTC	CASSQVWANEQFF
TRBV19	TRBD2	TRBJ2-7	TGTGCCAGTAGTATGGGACTAGCGGGAGGCAGCTCCTACGAGCAGTACTTC	CASSMGLAGGSSYEQYF
TRBV28	TRBD1	TRBJ1-2	TGTGCCAGCAGTTTATGGGAGGGGGCTTACTTGTTTGGGCGTGATGGGGGCTACACCTTC	CASSLWEGAYLFGRDGGYTF
TRBV2	-	TRBJ2-5	TGTGCCAGGGGGACTGGAGGGCGGGAGACCCAGTACTTC	CARGTGGRETQYF
TRBV29-1	TRBD1	TRBJ1-2	TGCAGCGTTGAAGAAAGGTGGGACAGTGGCTACACCTTC	CSVEERWDSGYTF
TRBV5-4	-	TRBJ2-1	TGTGCCAGCAGCTTGGGGGACTTCTCCTACAATGAGCAGTTCTTC	CASSLGDFSYNEQFF
TRBV5-1	-	TRBJ2-5	TGCGCCAGCAGCACCGGAGTGGCCCTCCAAGAGACCCAGTACTTC	CASSTGVALQETQYF
TRBV28	TRBD2	TRBJ2-7	TGTGCCAGCAGCCGGCTTGAGGGAGGGCCTTACGAGCAGTACTTC	CASSRLEGGPYEQYF
TRBV19	TRBD2	TRBJ2-7	TGTGCCAGTAGGCCTTGGGAGGGGTCACCCTACGAGCAGTACTTC	CASRPWEGSPYEQYF
TRBV5-8	-	TRBJ1-2	TGTGCCAGCAGCTCTGACAGCCAAAGAGGCTATGGCTACACCTTC	CASSSDSQRGYGYTF
TRBV5-1	TRBD2	TRBJ2-5	TGCGCCAGCAGCTTGACGGGAGGTGGAGAGACCCAGTACTTC	CASSLTGGGETQYF
TRBV20-1	TRBD1	TRBJ1-2	TGCAGTGCTAGAGAGGGGACAGGGTCCACCTTC	CSAREGTGSTF
TRBV2	-	TRBJ2-2	TGTGCCAGCAGTGTGGGGGGTACCGGGGAGCTGTTTTTT	CASSVGGTGELFF
TRBV2	-	TRBJ2-7	TGTGCCAGCAGTTCCGAACACTACGAGCAGTACTTC	CASSSEHYEQYF
TRBV7-2	-	TRBJ2-7	TGTGCCAGCAGCTTAGGAGGGGGAAGGAGGGGGCGCGGTTCCTACGAGCAGTACTTC	CASSLGGGRRGRGSYEQYF
TRBV29-1	TRBD1	TRBJ2-7	TGCAGCGTAATGGACAGGCGGTCAACCTACGAGCAGTACTTC	CSVMDRRSTYEQYF
TRBV28	TRBD2	TRBJ2-7	TGTGCCAGCACTGGGACTAGCGGTCGCGAGCAGTACTTC	CASTGTSGREQYF
TRBV5-6	-	TRBJ2-3	TGTGCCAGCAGCCTCGGGGGTAGCGGATATACGCAGTATTTT	CASSLGGSGYTQYF
TRBV7-8	TRBD1	TRBJ2-3	TGTGCCAGCAGCTTAAGGAGACAGGGGCCTTCGGATACGCAGTATTTT	CASSLRRQGPSDTQYF
TRBV28	-	TRBJ1-1	TGTGCCAGCAGTTTGATAACGTCTTACATGAACACTGAAGCTTTCTTT	CASSLITSYMNTEAFF
TRBV28	-	TRBJ1-1	TGTGCCAGCAGTTTATGGGGCAGGAGGCCCACTGAAGCTTTCTTT	CASSLWGRRPTEAFF
TRBV27	-	TRBJ1-1	TGTGCCAGCAGTAAAATCGGGGAAAACACTGAAGCTTTCTTT	CASSKIGENTEAFF
TRBV28	-	TRBJ1-4	TGTGCCAGCAGTTTTAGACGCACAGGGTATGAAAAACTGTTTTTT	CASSFRRTGYEKLFF
TRBV30	-	TRBJ1-4	TGTGCCTACCAGACAGGAATCACAACTAATGAAAAACTGTTTTTT	CAYQTGITTNEKLFF
TRBV5-1	-	TRBJ2-7	TGCGCCAGCAGCTTCGGGGGGCAGTACGAGCAGTACTTC	CASSFGGQYEQYF
TRBV15	TRBD1	TRBJ1-4	TGTGCCACCAGCAGAGATGTGGGGACAGGGGGCTTAACTAATGAAAAACTGTTTTTT	CATSRDVGTGGLTNEKLFF
TRBV27	TRBD1	TRBJ2-1	TGTGCCAGCAGTATCACGAACAGGGGAAATAAGCAGTTCTTC	CASSITNRGNKQFF
TRBV6-1	-	TRBJ2-1	TGTGCCAGCAGTGAAGTCCCAGGGTCCTACAATGAGCAGTTCTTC	CASSEVPGSYNEQFF
TRBV19	-	TRBJ1-1	TGTGCCAGTAGTATTTTCGGGGGGTCCATAGTAAACACTGAAGCTTTCTTT	CASSIFGGSIVNTEAFF
TRBV5-1	-	TRBJ2-2	TGCGCCAGCACACCCGGGACTGGCTTCAACACCGGGGAGCTGTTTTTT	CASTPGTGFNTGELFF
TRBV27	-	TRBJ2-7	TGTGCCAGCAGTTTCTCGGGACTCCTTAGCTCCTACGAGCAGTACTTC	CASSFSGLLSSYEQYF
TRBV27	TRBD1	TRBJ1-1	TGTGCCAGCAGTGCCAATGACAGGGTATTATTGAACACTGAAGCTTTCTTT	CASSANDRVLLNTEAFF
TRBV6-4	TRBD1	TRBJ1-5	TGTGCCAGCATCGACAGGGCCGACAATCAGCCCCAGCATTTT	CASIDRADNQPQHF
TRBV7-2	-	TRBJ2-5	TGTGCCAGCAGCCCGAATGAGGGTGCGGAGACCCAGTACTTC	CASSPNEGAETQYF
TRBV9	-	TRBJ1-2	TGTGCCAGCAGCGTAGTTGTAAGGGGGAAGGCTAACTATGGCTACACCTTC	CASSVVVRGKANYGYTF
TRBV7-9	TRBD1	TRBJ1-5	TGTGCCAGCAGCTCCATGGGAGGACAGGGGCGCTATCAGCCCCAGCATTTT	CASSSMGGQGRYQPQHF
TRBV4-1	TRBD2	TRBJ2-3	TGCGCCAGCAGCCAAGATGGGACTAGCGGGAGTTTTTTTTCAGATACGCAGTATTTT	CASSQDGTSGSFFSDTQYF